A single sample is the source of the 2 T cell receptor beta chains below, sequenced in a study of shared clonotypes between healthy human individuals. The protocol was immunoSEQ multiplex PCR, while the TCRdb copy is restricted to in-frame clones and leaves out a portion. This sample has some 1.1 million clones, with approximately 75% found just once. Sequenced input: memory CD4+ T cells from PBMCs. The subset: CD45RA-negative fraction. The source of these receptors is a man aged 18 to 30 in good health. Some clones in this sample may be carry-over from other donors' samples.

The rearrangement uses TRBV29-1 and TRBJ2-1; D is ambiguous. This CDR3 is built from 13 residues. V lost 7 bases and J 0 bases, leaving 10 bases between the germline ends. Germline loops: CDR1 SQVTM, CDR2 ANQGSEA. The DNA for the CDR3 is TGCAGCGCGTATTCGAGCTCCTACAATGAGCAGTTCTTC. It specifies CSAYSSSYNEQFF.

In the case of this clone: The junction differs from germline at one of its ends, possibly a read error. The chain joins TRBV7-3 to TRBJ1-2; no clear D. Germline CDR1 SGHTA, CDR2 FQGTGA. CDR3 length equals 13 residues. CDR3 residues: CAGSFPDLYGYTF. In DNA, the CDR3 is TGTGCCGGCAGCTTTCCGGACCTCTATGGCTACACCTTC.